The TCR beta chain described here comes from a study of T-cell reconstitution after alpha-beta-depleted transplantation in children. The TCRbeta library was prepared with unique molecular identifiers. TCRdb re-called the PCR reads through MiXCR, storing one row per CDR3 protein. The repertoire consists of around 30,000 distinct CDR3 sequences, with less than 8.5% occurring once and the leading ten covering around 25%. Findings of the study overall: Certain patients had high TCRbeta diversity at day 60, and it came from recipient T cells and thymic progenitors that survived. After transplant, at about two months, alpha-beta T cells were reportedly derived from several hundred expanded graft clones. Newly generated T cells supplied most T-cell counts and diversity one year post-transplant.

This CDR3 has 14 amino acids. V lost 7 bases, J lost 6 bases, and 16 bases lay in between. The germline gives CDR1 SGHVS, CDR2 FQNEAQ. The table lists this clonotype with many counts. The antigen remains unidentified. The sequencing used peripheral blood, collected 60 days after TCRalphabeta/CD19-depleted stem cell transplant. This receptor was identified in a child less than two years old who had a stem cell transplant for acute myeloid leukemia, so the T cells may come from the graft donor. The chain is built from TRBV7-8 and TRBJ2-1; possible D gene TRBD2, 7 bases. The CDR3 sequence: CASTSGRGSNEQFF. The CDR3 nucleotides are TGTGCCAGCACTTCGGGGAGGGGGAGCAATGAGCAGTTCTTC. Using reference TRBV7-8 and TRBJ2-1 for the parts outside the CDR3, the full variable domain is GAGVSQSPRYKVAKRGQDVALRCDPISGHVSLFWYQQALGQGPEFLTYFQNEAQLDKSGLPSDRFFAERPEGSVSTLKIQRTQQEDSAVYLCASTSGRGSNEQFFGPGTRLTVL.